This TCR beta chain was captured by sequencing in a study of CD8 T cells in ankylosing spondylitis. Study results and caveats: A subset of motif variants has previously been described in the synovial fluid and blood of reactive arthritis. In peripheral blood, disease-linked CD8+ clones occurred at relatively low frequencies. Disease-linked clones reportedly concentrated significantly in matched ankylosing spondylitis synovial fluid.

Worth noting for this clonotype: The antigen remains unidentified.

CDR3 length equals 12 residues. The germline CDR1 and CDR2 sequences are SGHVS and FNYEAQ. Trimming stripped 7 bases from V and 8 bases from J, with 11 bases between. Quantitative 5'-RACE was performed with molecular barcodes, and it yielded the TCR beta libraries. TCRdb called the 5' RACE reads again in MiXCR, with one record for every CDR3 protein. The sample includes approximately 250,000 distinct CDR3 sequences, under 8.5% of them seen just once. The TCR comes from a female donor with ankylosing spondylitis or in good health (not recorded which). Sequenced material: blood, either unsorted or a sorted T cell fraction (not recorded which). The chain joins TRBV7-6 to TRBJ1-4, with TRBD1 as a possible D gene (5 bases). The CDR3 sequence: CASKKEGEKLFF. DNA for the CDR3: TGTGCCAGCAAAAAGGAGGGGGAAAAACTGTTTTTT.